The table lists the clone carrying this T cell receptor beta chain with a few counts. This record belongs to a study of beta chain features in type 1 diabetes. CDR1 is KGHSH and CDR2 is LQKENI in the germline V gene. Trimming stripped 4 bases from V and 5 bases from J, with 18 bases between. The CDR3 covers 15 residues. There was one heparinised blood draw per donor, averaging about 120 mL. The authors reverse transcribed all of the isolated RNA, so sequencing captured expressed TCRB transcripts. Clones were sequenced by immunoSEQ multiplex PCR, and TCRdb holds only the in-frame ones, with some missing. The sample lists approximately 250,000 clones, approximately 14% seen once, with around 0.03% in the top ten.

The specimen was naive CD4+ T cells from blood. The clonotype was recovered from a woman between 40 and 50 years old in good health. J is TRBJ2-7 and V is TRBV18; D may be TRBD1 (5 bases). Here the CDR3 reads CASSLPAGNGDEQYF. The CDR3 DNA follows: TGTGCCAGCTCACTTCCCGCAGGGAATGGCGACGAGCAGTACTTC.